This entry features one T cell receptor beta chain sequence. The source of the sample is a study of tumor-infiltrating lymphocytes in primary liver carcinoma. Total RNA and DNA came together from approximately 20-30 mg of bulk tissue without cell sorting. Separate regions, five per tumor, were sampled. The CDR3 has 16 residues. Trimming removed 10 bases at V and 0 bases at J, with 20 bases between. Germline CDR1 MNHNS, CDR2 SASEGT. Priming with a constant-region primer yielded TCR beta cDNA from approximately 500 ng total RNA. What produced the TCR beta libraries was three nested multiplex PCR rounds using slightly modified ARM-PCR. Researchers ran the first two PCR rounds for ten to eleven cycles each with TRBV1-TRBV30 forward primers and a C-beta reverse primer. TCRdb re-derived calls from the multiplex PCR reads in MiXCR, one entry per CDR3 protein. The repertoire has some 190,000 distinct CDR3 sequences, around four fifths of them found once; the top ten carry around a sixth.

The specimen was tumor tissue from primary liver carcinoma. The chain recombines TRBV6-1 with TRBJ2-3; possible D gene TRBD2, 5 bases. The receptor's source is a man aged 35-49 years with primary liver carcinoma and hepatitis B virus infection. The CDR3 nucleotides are TGTGCCAACACCGCCCAGCGGACGGCTAGCACAGATACGCAGTATTTT. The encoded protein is CANTAQRTASTDTQYF.